The TCR beta chain under discussion was sequenced for a study of T cell responses to AZD1222 COVID-19 vaccine. Study as a whole: Second-dose schedules of about 4 or about 12 weeks were combined. The study, taken as a whole, reports: A mostly white British donor set with more females was recruited, and clonal diversity was possibly underestimated. Of spike-specific TCRs, nearly half reportedly target regions left unmutated in variants. Rises in breadth and depth of Spike-specific TCRs came after two AZD1222 doses.

This CDR3 has 13 amino acids. Between the trimmed V and J ends, which lost 2 bases and 8 bases, there was a span of 13 bases. Per the germline V gene, CDR1 is SGHRS and CDR2 is YFSETQ. This clone has only a few counts. Antigen unknown. Generated by immunoSEQ multiplex PCR, the TCRdb table keeps only in-frame clones and is missing some. The sample holds 85,000 to 100,000 clones, 70% to 90% seen once. The rearrangement uses TRBV5-1 and TRBJ1-2; D is perhaps TRBD1 (6 bases). Sample: peripheral blood, taken on day 0 of AZD1222 vaccination. The origin of this receptor is an adult in good health. This CDR3 is CASSFLPGDGYTF. The DNA of the CDR3 is TGCGCCAGCAGCTTTTTACCAGGGGACGGCTACACCTTC.